Given below is one T cell receptor beta chain in context. The CDR3 has 13 residues. With V trimmed by 4 bases and J by 8 bases, 6 bases remained unmatched. CDR1 and CDR2 from the germline V gene are KGHSH and LQKENI. These data belong to a study of control samples from healthy donors and cancer patients. Generated by immunoSEQ multiplex PCR, the TCRdb table keeps only in-frame clones and is missing some. The sample consists of roughly 130,000 clones, approximately 90% of them appearing once. The chain is built from TRBV18 and TRBJ1-2; the match to TRBD1 covers 8 bases. The TCR comes from a man aged 18 to 35 in good health. Sequencing was done on a sample of blood. CDR3 sequence (DNA): TGTGCCAGCTCACTCCCAGGGGGCTACGGCTACACCTTC. This codes for CASSLPGGYGYTF.